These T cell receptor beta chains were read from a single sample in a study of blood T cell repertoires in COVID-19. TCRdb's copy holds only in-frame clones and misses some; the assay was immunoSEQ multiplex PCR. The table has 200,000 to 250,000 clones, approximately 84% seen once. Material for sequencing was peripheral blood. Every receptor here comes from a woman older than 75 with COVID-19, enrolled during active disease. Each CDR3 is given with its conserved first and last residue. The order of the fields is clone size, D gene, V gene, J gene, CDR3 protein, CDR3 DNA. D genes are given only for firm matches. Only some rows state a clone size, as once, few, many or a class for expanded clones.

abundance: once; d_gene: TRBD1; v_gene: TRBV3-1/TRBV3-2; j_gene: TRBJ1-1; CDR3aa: CASSLTTTGGAFF; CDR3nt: TGTGCCAGCAGCTTAACAACGACAGGGGGAGCTTTCTTT
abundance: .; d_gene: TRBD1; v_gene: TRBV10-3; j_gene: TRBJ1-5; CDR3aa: CASRNLQGQPQHF; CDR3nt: TGTGCCTCCCGAAATTTACAGGGGCAGCCCCAGCATTTT
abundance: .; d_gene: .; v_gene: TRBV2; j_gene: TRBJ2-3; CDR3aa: CASSVETTDTQYF; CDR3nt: TGTGCCAGCAGTGTCGAAACAACAGATACGCAGTATTTT
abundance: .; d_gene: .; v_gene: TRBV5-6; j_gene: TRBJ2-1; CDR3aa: CASSLRSSDEQFF; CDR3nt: TGTGCCAGCAGCTTGCGGAGTAGTGATGAGCAGTTCTTC
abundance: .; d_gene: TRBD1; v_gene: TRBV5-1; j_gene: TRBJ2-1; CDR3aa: CASTALTGGGLDEQFF; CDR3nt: TGCGCCAGCACCGCCTTGACAGGGGGGGGTCTGGATGAGCAGTTCTTC
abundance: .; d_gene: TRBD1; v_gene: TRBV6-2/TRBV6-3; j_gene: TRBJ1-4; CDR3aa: CASSHRGNEKLFF; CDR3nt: TGTGCCAGCAGTCACAGGGGAAATGAAAAACTGTTTTTT
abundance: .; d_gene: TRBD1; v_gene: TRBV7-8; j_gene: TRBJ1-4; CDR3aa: CASSFQGGGTNEKLFF; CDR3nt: TGTGCCAGCAGCTTCCAGGGGGGTGGGACTAATGAAAAACTGTTTTTT
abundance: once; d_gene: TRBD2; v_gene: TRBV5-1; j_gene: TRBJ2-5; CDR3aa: CASSPTSGRETQYF; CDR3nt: TGCGCCAGCAGCCCGACTAGCGGGAGAGAGACCCAGTACTTC
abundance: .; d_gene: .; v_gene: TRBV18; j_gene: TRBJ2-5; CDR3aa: CASSPTDSTPGTQYF; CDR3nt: TGTGCCAGCTCACCGACGGACAGCACCCCTGGGACCCAGTACTTC
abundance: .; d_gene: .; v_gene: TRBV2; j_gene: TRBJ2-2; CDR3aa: CASTYGAGGELFF; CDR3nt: TGTGCCAGCACATATGGGGCCGGCGGGGAGCTGTTTTTT
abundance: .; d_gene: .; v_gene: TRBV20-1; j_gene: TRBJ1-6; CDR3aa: CSASLGQGLFSPLHF; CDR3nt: TGCAGTGCTAGTTTGGGTCAGGGCCTATTTTCACCCCTCCACTTT
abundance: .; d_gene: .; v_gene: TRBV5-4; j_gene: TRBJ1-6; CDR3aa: CASSQGGRDNSPLHF; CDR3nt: TGTGCCAGCAGCCAAGGGGGACGGGATAATTCACCCCTCCACTTT
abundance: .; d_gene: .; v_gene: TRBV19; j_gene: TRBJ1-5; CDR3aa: CASSTTGGRSNQPQHF; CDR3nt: TGTGCCAGTAGTACCACCGGGGGTAGATCTAATCAGCCCCAGCATTTT
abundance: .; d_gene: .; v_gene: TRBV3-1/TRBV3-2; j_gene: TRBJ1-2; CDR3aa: CASSHPGTLFYGYTF; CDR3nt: TGTGCCAGCAGCCATCCCGGGACACTTTTCTATGGCTACACCTTC
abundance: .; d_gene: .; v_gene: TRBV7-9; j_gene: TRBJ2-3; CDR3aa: CASSLGSGTKTQYF; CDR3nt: TGTGCCAGCAGCTTAGGATCCGGGACAAAGACGCAGTATTTT
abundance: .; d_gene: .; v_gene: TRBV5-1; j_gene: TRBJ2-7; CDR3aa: CASSLGQRYEQYF; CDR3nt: TGCGCCAGCAGCTTGGGACAGCGATACGAGCAGTACTTC
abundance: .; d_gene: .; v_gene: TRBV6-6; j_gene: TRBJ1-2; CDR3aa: CASSPGTLRADPRGNGYGYTF; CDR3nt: TGTGCCAGCAGTCCGGGAACGTTAAGGGCTGACCCGAGGGGGAACGGATATGGCTACACCTTC
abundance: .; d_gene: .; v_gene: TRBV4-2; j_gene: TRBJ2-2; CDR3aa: CASSQALPAGTGELFF; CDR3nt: TGTGCCAGCAGCCAGGCTCTACCAGCGGGCACCGGGGAGCTGTTTTTT
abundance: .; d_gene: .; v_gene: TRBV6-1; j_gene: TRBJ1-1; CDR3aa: CASSTRGVNTEAFF; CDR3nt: TGTGCCAGCAGTACCAGGGGCGTTAACACTGAAGCTTTCTTT
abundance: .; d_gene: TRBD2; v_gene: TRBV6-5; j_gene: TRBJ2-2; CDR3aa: CASIAGVHTGELFF; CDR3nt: TGTGCCAGCATAGCGGGGGTCCACACCGGGGAGCTGTTTTTT
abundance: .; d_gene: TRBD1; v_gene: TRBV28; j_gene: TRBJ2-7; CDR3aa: CASRPVNRGAYEQYF; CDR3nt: TGTGCCAGCAGGCCTGTTAACAGGGGAGCCTACGAGCAGTACTTC
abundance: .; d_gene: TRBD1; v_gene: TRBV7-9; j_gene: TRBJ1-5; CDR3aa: CASSPQGAGQPQHF; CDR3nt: TGTGCCAGCAGCCCACAGGGGGCGGGACAGCCCCAGCATTTT
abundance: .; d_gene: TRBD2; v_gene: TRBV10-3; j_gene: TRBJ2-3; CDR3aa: CAISGTSDDTQYF; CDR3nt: TGTGCCATCAGTGGGACTAGCGACGATACGCAGTATTTT
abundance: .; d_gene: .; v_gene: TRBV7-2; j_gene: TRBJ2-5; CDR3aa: CASNLGAAQETQYF; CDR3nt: TGTGCCAGCAACTTAGGGGCAGCTCAAGAGACCCAGTACTTC
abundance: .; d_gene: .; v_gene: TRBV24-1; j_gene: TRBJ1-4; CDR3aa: CATSDPTEPGKLFF; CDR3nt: TGTGCCACCAGTGATCCCACAGAGCCAGGAAAACTGTTTTTT
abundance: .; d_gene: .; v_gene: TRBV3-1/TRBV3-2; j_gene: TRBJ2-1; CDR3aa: CASSQDGYNEQFF; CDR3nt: TGTGCCAGCAGCCAAGACGGGTACAATGAGCAGTTCTTC
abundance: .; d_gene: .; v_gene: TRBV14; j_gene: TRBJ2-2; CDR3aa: CASSQVPGIGELFF; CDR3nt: TGTGCCAGCAGCCAAGTCCCGGGGATCGGGGAGCTGTTTTTT
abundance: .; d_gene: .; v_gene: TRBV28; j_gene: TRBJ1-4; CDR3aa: CASTNPGELFF; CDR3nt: TGTGCCAGCACCAATCCAGGGGAACTGTTTTTT
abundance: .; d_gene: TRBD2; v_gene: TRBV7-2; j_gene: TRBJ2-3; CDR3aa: CASSGLAGGLTDTQYF; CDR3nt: TGTGCCAGCAGCGGACTAGCGGGGGGCCTCACAGATACGCAGTATTTT
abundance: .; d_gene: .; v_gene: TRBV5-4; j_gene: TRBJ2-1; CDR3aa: CASSLDGGEQFF; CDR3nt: TGTGCCAGCAGCTTGGACGGGGGAGAGCAGTTCTTC
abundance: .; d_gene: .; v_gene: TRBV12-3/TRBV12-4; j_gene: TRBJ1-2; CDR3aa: CASSFGGEAGYTF; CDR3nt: TGTGCCAGCAGTTTCGGGGGGGAAGCTGGCTACACCTTC
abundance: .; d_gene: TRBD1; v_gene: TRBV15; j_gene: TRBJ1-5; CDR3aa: CATSRAPDRDRQPQHF; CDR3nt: TGTGCCACCAGCAGAGCCCCTGACAGGGATCGTCAGCCCCAGCATTTT
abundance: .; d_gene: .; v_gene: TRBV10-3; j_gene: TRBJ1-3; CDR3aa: CAISEIDGIGGNTIYF; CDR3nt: TGTGCCATCAGTGAGATTGATGGTATCGGTGGAAACACCATATATTTT
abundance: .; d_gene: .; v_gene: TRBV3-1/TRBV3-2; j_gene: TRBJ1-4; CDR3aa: CASSQPDREKLFF; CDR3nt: TGTGCCAGCAGCCAGCCTGACAGGGAAAAACTGTTTTTT
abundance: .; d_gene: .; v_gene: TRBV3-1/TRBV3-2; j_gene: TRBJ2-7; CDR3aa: CASSPPANAYEQYF; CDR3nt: TGTGCCAGCAGCCCTCCAGCGAACGCCTACGAGCAGTACTTC
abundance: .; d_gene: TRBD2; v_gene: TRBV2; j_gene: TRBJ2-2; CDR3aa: CASSPGLGYTGELFF; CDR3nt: TGTGCCAGCAGTCCGGGACTAGGATACACCGGGGAGCTGTTTTTT
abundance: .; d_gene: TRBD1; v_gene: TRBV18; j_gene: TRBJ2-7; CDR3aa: CASSPGTGKLHEQYF; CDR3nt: TGTGCCAGCTCACCCGGGACAGGGAAACTCCACGAGCAGTACTTC
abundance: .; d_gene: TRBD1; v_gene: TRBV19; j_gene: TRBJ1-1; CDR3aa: CASSPGQGASREAFF; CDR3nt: TGTGCCAGTAGTCCGGGACAGGGGGCCTCAAGGGAAGCTTTCTTT
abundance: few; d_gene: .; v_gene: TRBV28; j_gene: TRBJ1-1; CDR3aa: CASSYPRRGTEAFF; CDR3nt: TGTGCCAGCAGCTACCCCCGACGGGGCACTGAAGCTTTCTTT
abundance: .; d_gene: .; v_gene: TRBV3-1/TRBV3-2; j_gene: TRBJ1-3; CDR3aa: CASSQGIGNTIYF; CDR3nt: TGTGCCAGCAGCCAAGGTATTGGAAACACCATATATTTT
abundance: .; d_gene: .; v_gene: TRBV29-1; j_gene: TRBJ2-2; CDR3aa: CSVSMGQNTGELFF; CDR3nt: TGCAGCGTGTCTATGGGACAGAACACCGGGGAGCTGTTTTTT
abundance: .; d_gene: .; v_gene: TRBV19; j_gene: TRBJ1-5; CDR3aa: CASSRDKNQPQHF; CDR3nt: TGTGCCAGTAGTAGAGACAAAAATCAGCCCCAGCATTTT
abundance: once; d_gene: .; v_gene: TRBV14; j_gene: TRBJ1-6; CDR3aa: CASSQSFVSPLHF; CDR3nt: TGTGCCAGCAGCCAATCTTTCGTTTCACCCCTCCACTTT
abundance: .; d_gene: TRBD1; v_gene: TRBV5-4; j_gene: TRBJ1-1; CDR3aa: CASRSRDRVSEAFF; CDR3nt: TGTGCCAGCAGATCCCGGGACAGGGTCTCTGAAGCTTTCTTT
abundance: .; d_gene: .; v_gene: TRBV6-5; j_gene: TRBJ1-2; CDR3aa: CASSPPGYYGYTF; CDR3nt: TGTGCCAGCTCTCCCCCAGGGTACTATGGCTACACCTTC
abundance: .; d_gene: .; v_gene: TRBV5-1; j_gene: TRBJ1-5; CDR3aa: CASSLEQGRPQHF; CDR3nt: TGCGCCAGCAGCTTGGAGCAGGGAAGGCCCCAGCATTTT
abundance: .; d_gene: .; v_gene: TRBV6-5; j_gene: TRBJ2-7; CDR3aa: CASGIIGYEQYF; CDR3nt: TGTGCCAGCGGTATTATCGGGTACGAGCAGTACTTC